Described below is a single TCR beta chain sequence and its context. Its target is not known. A single record per CDR3 protein comes from TCRdb applying MiXCR to the reads. The repertoire includes over 300,000 distinct CDR3 sequences, more than 8% of them detected once, and around 4% sits in the top ten. The data belong to a study of T cell repertoires in cytomegalovirus infection. Study information: It was the public TCR beta signatures that indicated both CMV infection and matching HLA type.

Study outcomes and limitations: Within the response measured ex vivo, HLA-C-restricted CMV-specific TCR beta clonotypes were dominant.

The source is a human donor in good health (CMV status not recorded). Some clones in this sample may be carry-over from other donors' samples. Sequencing was done on a sample of PBMCs.

CDR3 sequence (DNA): TGTGCCAGCACCTATTGGGCGGAACCGGGTCAGCGGCGGTTTGGCTACACCTTC. This codes for CASTYWAEPGQRRFGYTF. This rearrangement joins TRBV6-2 or TRBV6-3 to TRBJ1-2; no clear D. Looked up from germline, CDR1 is MNHEY and CDR2 is SVGEGT. The V gene lost 7 bases and the J gene lost 7 bases, with 31 bases spanning the gap. The CDR3 is made up of 18 amino acids.